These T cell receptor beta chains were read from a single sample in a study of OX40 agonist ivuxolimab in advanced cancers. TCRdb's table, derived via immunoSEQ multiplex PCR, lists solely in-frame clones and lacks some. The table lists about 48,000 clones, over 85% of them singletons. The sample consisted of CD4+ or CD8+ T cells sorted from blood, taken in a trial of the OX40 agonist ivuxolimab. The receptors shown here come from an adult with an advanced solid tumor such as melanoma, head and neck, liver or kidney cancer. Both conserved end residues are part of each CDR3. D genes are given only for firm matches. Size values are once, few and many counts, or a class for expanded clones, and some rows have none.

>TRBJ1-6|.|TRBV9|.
TGTGCCAGCAGCGTAGAAGGTTCACCCCTCCACTTT
CASSVEGSPLHF
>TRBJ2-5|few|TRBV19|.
TGTGCCAGTAGTGCGGGACAGACGTACCAAGAGACCCAGTACTTC
CASSAGQTYQETQYF
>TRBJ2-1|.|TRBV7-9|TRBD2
TGTGCCAGCAGCGGTACCGGGACTAGCCCCAATGAGCAGTTCTTC
CASSGTGTSPNEQFF
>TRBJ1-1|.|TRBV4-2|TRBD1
TGTGCCAGCAGCCAAGCCCAACAGGGGGCTGAAGCTTTCTTT
CASSQAQQGAEAFF
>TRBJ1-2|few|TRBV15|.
TGTGCCACCAGCAGAGATTTAGGCGGGGCTAACTATGGCTACACCTTC
CATSRDLGGANYGYTF
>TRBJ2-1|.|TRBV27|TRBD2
TGTGCCAGCAGTTTGCCTAGCGGGGGTTCTTTGTACAATGAGCAGTTCTTC
CASSLPSGGSLYNEQFF
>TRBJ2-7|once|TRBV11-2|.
TGTGCCAGCAGCTCGACAGGTGAGCAGTACTTC
CASSSTGEQYF
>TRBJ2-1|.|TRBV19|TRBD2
TGTGCCAGTAGTTTAGCGGGGGCCTACAATGAGCAGTTCTTC
CASSLAGAYNEQFF
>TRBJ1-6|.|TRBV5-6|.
TGTGCCAGCAGCTTGAACCCCCGGTCACCCCTCCACTTT
CASSLNPRSPLHF
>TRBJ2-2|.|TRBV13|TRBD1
TGTGCCAGCAGCTCGACAGGGTCCGGGGAGCTGTTTTTT
CASSSTGSGELFF
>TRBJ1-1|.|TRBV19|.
TGTGCCAGTAGTATTGTTTTGAACACTGAAGCTTTCTTT
CASSIVLNTEAFF
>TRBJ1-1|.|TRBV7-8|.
TGTGCCAGCAGCTTTGGGTGGACTGAAGCTTTCTTT
CASSFGWTEAFF
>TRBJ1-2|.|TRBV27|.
TGTGCCAGCGCGACGGGGGTTTTATATGGCTACACCTTC
CASATGVLYGYTF
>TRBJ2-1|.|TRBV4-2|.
TGTGCCAGCAGCCAAGGGAGGGAGCAGTTCTTC
CASSQGREQFF
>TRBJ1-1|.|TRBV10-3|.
TGTGCCATCAGTGACGGGGAGCCGGACACTGAAGCTTTCTTT
CAISDGEPDTEAFF
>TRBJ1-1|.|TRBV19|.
TGTGCCAGTGAGGGGAGCACTGAAGCTTTCTTT
CASEGSTEAFF
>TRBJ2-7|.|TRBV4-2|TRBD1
TGTGCCAGCAGCCCACCCATTGGGACAGGGGTCTACGAGCAGTACTTC
CASSPPIGTGVYEQYF
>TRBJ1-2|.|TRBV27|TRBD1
TGTGCCAGCAGTTTATCGGCCCTCACGCCGACCGACAGGGACTATGGCTACACCTTC
CASSLSALTPTDRDYGYTF
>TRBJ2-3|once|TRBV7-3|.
TGTGCCAGCAGTCCCTGGGGAGGAAGCACAGATACGCAGTATTTT
CASSPWGGSTDTQYF
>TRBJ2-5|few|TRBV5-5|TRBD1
TGTGCCAGCAGTCCCGGGACAGGCTTTACCCAGTACTTC
CASSPGTGFTQYF
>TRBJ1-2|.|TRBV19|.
TGTGCCAGTAGCCCACTCGTCGGGAACTATGGCTACACCTTC
CASSPLVGNYGYTF
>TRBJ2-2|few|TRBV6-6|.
TGTGCCTTATGGGCGCCCCCCGGGGAGCTGTTTTTT
CALWAPPGELFF
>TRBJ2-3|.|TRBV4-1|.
TGCGCCAGCAGCGGCGCAGATACGCAGTATTTT
CASSGADTQYF
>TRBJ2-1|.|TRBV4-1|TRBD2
TGCGCCAGCAGCCATCTGGCGGGGGGCTACAATGAGCAGTTCTTC
CASSHLAGGYNEQFF
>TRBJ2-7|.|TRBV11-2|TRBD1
TGTGCCAGCAGCCCGCCCGGGACAGGGGGGAACGAGCAGTACTTC
CASSPPGTGGNEQYF
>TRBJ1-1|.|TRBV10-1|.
TGCGCCAGCAGTCGAGGGGACACTGAAGCTTTCTTT
CASSRGDTEAFF
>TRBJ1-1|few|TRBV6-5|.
TGTGCCAGCAGTTACTCCGGGGGAGGAACTGAAGCTTTCTTT
CASSYSGGGTEAFF
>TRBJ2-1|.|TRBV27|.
TGTGCCAGCACAGGTTGGGGATCCTACAATGAGCAGTTCTTC
CASTGWGSYNEQFF
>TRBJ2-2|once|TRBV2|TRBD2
TGTGCCTTTGGTTCTAGCGGAAACACCGGGGAGCTGTTTTTT
CAFGSSGNTGELFF
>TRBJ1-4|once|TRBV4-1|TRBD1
TGCGCCAGCAGCCCATGGACAGGGGAAGAAAAACTGTTTTTT
CASSPWTGEEKLFF
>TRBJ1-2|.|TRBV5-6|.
TGTGCCAGCAGCTTGGACGGGAATGGCTACACCTTC
CASSLDGNGYTF
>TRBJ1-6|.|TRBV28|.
TGTGCCAGCAGTGGAGGAGGGGATCCCCTCCACTTT
CASSGGGDPLHF
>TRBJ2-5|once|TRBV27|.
TGTGCCAGCCAACGACACTTCCAAGAGACCCAGTACTTC
CASQRHFQETQYF
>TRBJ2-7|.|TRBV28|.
TGTGCCAGCCGTCCCCTATGGTCCTTCGAGCAGTACTTC
CASRPLWSFEQYF
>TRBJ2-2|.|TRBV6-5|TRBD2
TGTGCCAGCACGAAGACTAGCGTCACCGGGGAGCTGTTTTTT
CASTKTSVTGELFF
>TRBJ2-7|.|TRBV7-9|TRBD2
TGTGCCAGCAGCTTAGGTTTAGCGGGAGAAGGGTCCTACGAGCAGTACTTC
CASSLGLAGEGSYEQYF
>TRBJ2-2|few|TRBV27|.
TGTGCCAGCAGTTTATGGAGCACCGGGGAGCTGTTTTTT
CASSLWSTGELFF
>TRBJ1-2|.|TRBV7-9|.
TGTGCCAGCAGCAGTGCCTCGAACGGGGTATATGGCTACACCTTC
CASSSASNGVYGYTF
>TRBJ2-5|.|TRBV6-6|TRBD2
TGTGCCAGCAGTTGGCGACTAGCGGGCTTCCAAGAGACCCAGTACTTC
CASSWRLAGFQETQYF
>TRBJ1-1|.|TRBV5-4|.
TGTGCCAGCAACCCCCACCGGGGCACTGAAGCTTTCTTT
CASNPHRGTEAFF
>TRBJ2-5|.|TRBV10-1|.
TGCGCCAGCAGTGAGTCAGGATACCAAGAGACCCAGTACTTC
CASSESGYQETQYF
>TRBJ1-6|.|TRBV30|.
TGTGCCTGGAGTGAGGGCGCAGGCCTCGGCTCACCCCTCCACTTT
CAWSEGAGLGSPLHF
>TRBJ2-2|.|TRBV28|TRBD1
TGTGCCAGCAGAGACGGGACAGAAAACACCGGGGAGCTGTTTTTT
CASRDGTENTGELFF
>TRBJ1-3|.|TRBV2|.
TGTGCCAGCAGTGTCTGGACCCCGAGCCCTGGAAACACCATATATTTT
CASSVWTPSPGNTIYF
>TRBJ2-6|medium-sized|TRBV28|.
TGTGCCAGCACTCTTTCTGGGGCCAACGTCCTGACTTTC
CASTLSGANVLTF
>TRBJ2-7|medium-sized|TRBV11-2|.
TGTGCCAGCAGCTTAGACTCGGGGTACACCCGGGTTTCCTACGAGCAGTACTTC
CASSLDSGYTRVSYEQYF
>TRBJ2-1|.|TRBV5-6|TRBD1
TGTGCCAGCAACCCAGATGGACAGGGTAGGTACAATGAGCAGTTCTTC
CASNPDGQGRYNEQFF
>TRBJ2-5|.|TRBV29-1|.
TGCAGCGTTGTAGGCCTCATCTTAGGGGAGACCCAGTACTTC
CSVVGLILGETQYF
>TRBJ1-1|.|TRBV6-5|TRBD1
TGTGCCAGCCGAACAGGGGTGGCTGAAGCTTTCTTT
CASRTGVAEAFF
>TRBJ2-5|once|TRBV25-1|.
TGTGCCAGCAGTGAATCTGGGGCGACTTCCGAGACCCAGTACTTC
CASSESGATSETQYF
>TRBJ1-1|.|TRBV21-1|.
TGTGCCAGCAGCCCCTGGGGGGGGCTCAGGCGGACTGAAGCTTTCTTT
CASSPWGGLRRTEAFF
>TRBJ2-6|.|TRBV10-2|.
TGCGCCAGCAGTGAGTCAGGGTTCGGGGCCAACGTCCTGACTTTC
CASSESGFGANVLTF
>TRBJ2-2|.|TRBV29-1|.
TGCAGCGTTGAAGAGGGAGACACCGGGGAGCTGTTTTTT
CSVEEGDTGELFF
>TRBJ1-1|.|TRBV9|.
TGTGCCAGCAGCGTAGGAAAGGAGATCACTGAAGCTTTCTTT
CASSVGKEITEAFF